This T cell receptor (beta chain) stems from a study of prognosis after radiotherapy for stage I lung cancer. Background on the study: Patients were enrolled between April 2018 and early 2019 (all with stage I non-small cell lung cancer). Patients received stereotactic body radiotherapy alone, with no concurrent therapy. Notes on the study in general: Gene usage, both TRBV and TRBJ, reportedly differed between patients with metastases and patients without them.

Multiplex PCR in two rounds served to amplify TCR beta CDR3 from genomic DNA. The use of primers specific to each TRBV and TRBJ gene characterized first-round PCR. TCRdb reanalysed the multiplex PCR reads using MiXCR and keeps one entry per CDR3 protein. This table has 25,000 to 35,000 distinct CDR3 sequences, approximately 39% appearing once. Peripheral blood, in roughly 6.5-milliliter volumes, was drawn at each of two time points. This clonotype was observed at least ten times. Antigen specificity is unknown. Sequences were derived from PBMCs, sampled before or after stereotactic body radiation therapy (not recorded which). The receptor's source is a donor of 50 years or more with non-small cell lung cancer.

CDR3 loop: CASSRDSSNQPQHF. For the CDR3, the DNA is TGTGCCAGCAGTCGGGACAGTAGCAATCAGCCCCAGCATTTT. The chain joins TRBV2 to TRBJ1-5; TRBD1 matches at 7 bases. The junction had 1 base not matched to a gene; V was cut back by 5 bases and J by 0 bases. The CDR3 contains 14 residues. Germline loops: CDR1 SNHLY, CDR2 FYNNEI.